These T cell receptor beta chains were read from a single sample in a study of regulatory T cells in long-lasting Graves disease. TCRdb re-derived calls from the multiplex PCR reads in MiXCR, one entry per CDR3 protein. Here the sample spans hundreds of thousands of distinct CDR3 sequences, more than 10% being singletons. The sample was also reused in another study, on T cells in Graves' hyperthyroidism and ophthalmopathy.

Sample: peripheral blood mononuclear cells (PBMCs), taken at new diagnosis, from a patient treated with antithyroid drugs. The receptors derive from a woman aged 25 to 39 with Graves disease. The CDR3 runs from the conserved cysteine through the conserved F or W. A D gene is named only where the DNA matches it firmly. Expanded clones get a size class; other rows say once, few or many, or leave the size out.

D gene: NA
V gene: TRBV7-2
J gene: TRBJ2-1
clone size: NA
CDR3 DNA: TGTGCCAGCAGCTTATTCCGTCCCAATGAGCAGTTCTTC
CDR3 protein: CASSLFRPNEQFF

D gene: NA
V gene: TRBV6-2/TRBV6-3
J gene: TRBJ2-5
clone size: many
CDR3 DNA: TGTGCCAGCGATGGGGGCGGGACAGCCCAAGAGACCCAGTACTTC
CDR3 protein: CASDGGGTAQETQYF

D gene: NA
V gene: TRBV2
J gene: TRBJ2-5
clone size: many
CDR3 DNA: TGTGCCAGCAGTGAAGACCAAGAGACCCAGTACTTC
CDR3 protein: CASSEDQETQYF

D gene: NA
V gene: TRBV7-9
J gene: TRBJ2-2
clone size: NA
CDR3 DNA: TGTGCCAGCAGCCCAGGGCAGGGGCGGTACATCGGGGAGCTGTTTTTT
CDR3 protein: CASSPGQGRYIGELFF

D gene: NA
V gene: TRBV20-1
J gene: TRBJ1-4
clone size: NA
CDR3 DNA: TGCAGTGCTCGGGACGGCCCTAATGAAAAACTGTTTTTT
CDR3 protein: CSARDGPNEKLFF

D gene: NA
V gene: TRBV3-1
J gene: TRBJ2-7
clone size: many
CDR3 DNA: TGTGCCAGCAGCCCGCTGGGAGGGGGGAACGAGCAGTACTTC
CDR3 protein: CASSPLGGGNEQYF

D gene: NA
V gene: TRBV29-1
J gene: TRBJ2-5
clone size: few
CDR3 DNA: TGCAGCGTTGTTTCCAGATTTCGCGAGACCCAGTACTTC
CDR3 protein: CSVVSRFRETQYF

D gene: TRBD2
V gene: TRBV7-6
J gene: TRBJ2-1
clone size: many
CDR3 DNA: TGTGCCAGCAGCTTAGAAGGCATAGCGGGAGGGGGGGGCAATGAGCAGTTCTTC
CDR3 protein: CASSLEGIAGGGGNEQFF

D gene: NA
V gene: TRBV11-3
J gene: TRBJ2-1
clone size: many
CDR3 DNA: TGTGCCAGCAGCTTTGGGGGCCGCGGTGAGCAGTTCTTC
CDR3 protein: CASSFGGRGEQFF

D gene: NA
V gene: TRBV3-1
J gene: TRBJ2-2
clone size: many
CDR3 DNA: TGTGCCAGCAGCCAATTTCTAGCCGGGGAGCTGTTTTTT
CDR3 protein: CASSQFLAGELFF

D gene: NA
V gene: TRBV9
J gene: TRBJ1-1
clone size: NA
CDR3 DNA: TGTGCCAGCAGCGTAGGTCCAGGAAACACTGGAGCTTTCTTT
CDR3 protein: CASSVGPGNTGAFF

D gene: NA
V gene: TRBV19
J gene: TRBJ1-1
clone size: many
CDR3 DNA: TGTGCCAGTACAGGGGCCACTGAAGCTTTCTTT
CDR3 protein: CASTGATEAFF

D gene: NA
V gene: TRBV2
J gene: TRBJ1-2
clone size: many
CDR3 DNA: TGTGCCAGCAGTTGGGACGGGTACTATGGCTACACCTTC
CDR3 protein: CASSWDGYYGYTF

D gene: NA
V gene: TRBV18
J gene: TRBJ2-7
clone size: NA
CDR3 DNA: TGTGCCAGCTCAAATGAAATACAGCTTTCCGAGCAGTACTTC
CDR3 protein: CASSNEIQLSEQYF

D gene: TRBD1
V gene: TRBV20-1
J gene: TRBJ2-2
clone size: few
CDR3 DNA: TGCAGTGCTAGGGGGGACAGGGGTAACACCGGGGAGCTGTTTTTT
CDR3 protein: CSARGDRGNTGELFF

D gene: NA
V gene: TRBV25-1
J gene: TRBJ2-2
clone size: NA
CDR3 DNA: TGTGCCAGCAGTGAGTGGGTCGGGGAGCTGTTTTTT
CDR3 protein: CASSEWVGELFF

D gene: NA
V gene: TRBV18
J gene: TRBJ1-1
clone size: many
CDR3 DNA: TGTGCCAGCTCTAACGGCCGCGGGATGAACACTGAAGCTTTCTTT
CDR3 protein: CASSNGRGMNTEAFF

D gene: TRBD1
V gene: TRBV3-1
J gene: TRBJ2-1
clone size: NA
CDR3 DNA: TGTGCCAGCAGCCTAAATCGTCCGGGACAGGGGATTTACAATGAGCAGTTCTTC
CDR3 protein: CASSLNRPGQGIYNEQFF

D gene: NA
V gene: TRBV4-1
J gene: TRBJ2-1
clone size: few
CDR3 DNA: TGCGCCAGCAGCCAAGATCCAGGGATTGAGCAGTTCTTC
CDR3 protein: CASSQDPGIEQFF

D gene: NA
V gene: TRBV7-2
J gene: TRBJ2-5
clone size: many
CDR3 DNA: TGTGCCAGCAGCCCCGATGGGCGGGAGACCCAGTACTTC
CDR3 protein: CASSPDGRETQYF

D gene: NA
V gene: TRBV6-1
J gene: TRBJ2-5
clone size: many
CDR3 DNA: TGTGCCAGCACCTTAGGGTATATGGAGGAGACCCAGTACTTC
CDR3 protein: CASTLGYMEETQYF

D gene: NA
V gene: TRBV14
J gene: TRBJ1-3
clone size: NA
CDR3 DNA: TGTGCCAGCAGCCAAGGCAGGATGTTCTCTGGAAACACCATATATTTT
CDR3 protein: CASSQGRMFSGNTIYF

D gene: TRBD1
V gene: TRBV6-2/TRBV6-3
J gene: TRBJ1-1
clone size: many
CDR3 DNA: TGTGCCAGCAAGAGGGACAGTTCGAACACTGAAGCTTTCTTT
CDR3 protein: CASKRDSSNTEAFF

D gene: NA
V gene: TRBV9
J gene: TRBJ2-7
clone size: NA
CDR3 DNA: TGTGCCAGCAGCGCCCAGAGCTCCTACAATGAGCAGTACTTC
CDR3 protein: CASSAQSSYNEQYF

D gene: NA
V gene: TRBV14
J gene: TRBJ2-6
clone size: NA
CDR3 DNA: TGTGCCAGCAGCCAAGATCTCGGGACCGGGGCCAACGTCCTGACTTTC
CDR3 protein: CASSQDLGTGANVLTF

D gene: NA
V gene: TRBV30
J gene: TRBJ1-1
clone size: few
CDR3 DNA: TGTGCCTGGAGTATCGAACAGCCTTCGGACACTGAAGCTTTCTTT
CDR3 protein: CAWSIEQPSDTEAFF

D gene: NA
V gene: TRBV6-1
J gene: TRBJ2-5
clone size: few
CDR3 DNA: TGTGCCAGCAGCCGGACGGCCCCCGAGACCCAGTACTTC
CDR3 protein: CASSRTAPETQYF

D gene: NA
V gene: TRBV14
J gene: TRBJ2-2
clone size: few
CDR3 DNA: TGTGCCAGCAGCCTAAGCGCCTGGGAGCTGTTTTTT
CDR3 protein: CASSLSAWELFF

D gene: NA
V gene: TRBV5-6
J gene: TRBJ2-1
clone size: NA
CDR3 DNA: TGTGCCAGCAGCACCCCGGAGTCCCATGAGCAGTTCTTC
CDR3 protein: CASSTPESHEQFF

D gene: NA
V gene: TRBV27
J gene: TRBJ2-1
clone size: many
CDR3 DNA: TGTGCCAGCAGGACGGGACTGCCCTACAATGAGCAGTTCTTC
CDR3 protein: CASRTGLPYNEQFF

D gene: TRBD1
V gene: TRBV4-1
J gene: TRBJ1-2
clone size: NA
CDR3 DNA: TGCGCCAGCAGCCAGGATTTGGGACAGGGGGTTCTATATGGCTACACCTTC
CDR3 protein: CASSQDLGQGVLYGYTF

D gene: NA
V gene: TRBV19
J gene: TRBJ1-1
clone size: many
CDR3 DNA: TGTGCCAGTATCCCGGGAGTCATGAACACTGAAGCTTTCTTT
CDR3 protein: CASIPGVMNTEAFF

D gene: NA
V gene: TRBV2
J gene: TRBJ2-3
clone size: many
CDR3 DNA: TGTGCCAGCAGCAGGTCAGATACGCAGTATTTT
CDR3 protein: CASSRSDTQYF

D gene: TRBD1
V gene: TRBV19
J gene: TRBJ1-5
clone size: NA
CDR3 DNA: TGTGCCAGTGACCGGGACAGGGACCAGCCCCAGCATTTT
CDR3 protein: CASDRDRDQPQHF

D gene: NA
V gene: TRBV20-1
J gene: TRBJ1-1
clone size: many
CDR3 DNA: TGCAGTGCTCCTCGTTTTCCCCCCACAATGAACACTGAAGCTTTCTTT
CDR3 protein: CSAPRFPPTMNTEAFF

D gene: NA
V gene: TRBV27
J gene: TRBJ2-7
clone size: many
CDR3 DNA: TGTGCCAGCAGTTTTCTCGGGGATTACGAGCAGTACTTC
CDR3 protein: CASSFLGDYEQYF

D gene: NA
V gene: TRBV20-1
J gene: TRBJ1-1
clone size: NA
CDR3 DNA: TGCAGTGCATACAGGGAGAGGAACACTGAAGCTTTCTTT
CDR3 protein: CSAYRERNTEAFF

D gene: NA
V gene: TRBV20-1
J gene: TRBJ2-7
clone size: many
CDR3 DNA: TGCAGTGTCAGCAACCGGGCCCACTACGAGCAGTACTTC
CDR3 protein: CSVSNRAHYEQYF

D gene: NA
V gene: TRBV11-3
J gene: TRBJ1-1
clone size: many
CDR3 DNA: TGTGCCAGCAGCAAACGTCGGGGTTCCCCGAACACTGAAGCTTTCTTT
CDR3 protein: CASSKRRGSPNTEAFF

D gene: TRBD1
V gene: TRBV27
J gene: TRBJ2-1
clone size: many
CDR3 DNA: TGTGCCAGCGGATTAGGGGGCGCCTGGGACAATGAGCAGTTCTTC
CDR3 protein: CASGLGGAWDNEQFF

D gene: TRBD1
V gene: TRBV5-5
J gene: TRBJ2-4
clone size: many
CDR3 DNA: TGTGCCAGCAGCTTGGCTGGACAGGGGGCAAAATCCATTCAGTACTTC
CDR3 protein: CASSLAGQGAKSIQYF

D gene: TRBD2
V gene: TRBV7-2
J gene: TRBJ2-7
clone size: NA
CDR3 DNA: TGTGCCAGCAGCAAAGGGGACTACCTCGTCGAATACGAGCAGTACTTC
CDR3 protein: CASSKGDYLVEYEQYF

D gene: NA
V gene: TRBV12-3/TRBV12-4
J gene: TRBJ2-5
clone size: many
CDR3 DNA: TGTGCCAGCAGTTTTGAGTTCCAAGAGACCCAGTACTTC
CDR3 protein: CASSFEFQETQYF

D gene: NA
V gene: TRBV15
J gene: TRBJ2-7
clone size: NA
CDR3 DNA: TGTGCCACCAGCATCAGGGGCCCCTACGAGCAGTACTTC
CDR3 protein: CATSIRGPYEQYF

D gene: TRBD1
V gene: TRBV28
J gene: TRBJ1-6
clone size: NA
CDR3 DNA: TGTGCCAGCAGTCCCAGCGGCGGGACAGGGGATTCATCCCTCCACTTT
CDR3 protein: CASSPSGGTGDSSLHF

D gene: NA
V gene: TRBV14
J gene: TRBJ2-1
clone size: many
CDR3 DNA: TGTGCCAGCAGCCAAGACCCCCTAGATGAGCAGTTCTTC
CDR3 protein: CASSQDPLDEQFF

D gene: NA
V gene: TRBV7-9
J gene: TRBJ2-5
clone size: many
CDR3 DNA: TGTGCCAGCAGCCCTGTCAGGTCCGAGTGGGAGACCCAGTACTTC
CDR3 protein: CASSPVRSEWETQYF

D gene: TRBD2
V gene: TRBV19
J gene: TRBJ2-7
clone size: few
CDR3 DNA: TGTGCCAGTAGTAAGGGGCGGACTAGCGGGAGGACCCCCTACGAGCAGTACTTC
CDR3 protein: CASSKGRTSGRTPYEQYF

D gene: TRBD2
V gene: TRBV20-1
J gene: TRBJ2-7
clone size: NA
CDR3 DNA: TGCAGTGCCAAGGGACTAAGCTACGAGCAGTACTTC
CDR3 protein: CSAKGLSYEQYF

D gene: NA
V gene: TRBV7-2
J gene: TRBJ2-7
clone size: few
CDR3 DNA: TGTGCCAGCAGCTTAGCCCTAGGGCCCCCTTACGAGCAGTACTTC
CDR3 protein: CASSLALGPPYEQYF

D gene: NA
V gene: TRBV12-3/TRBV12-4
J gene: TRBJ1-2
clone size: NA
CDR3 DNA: TGTGCCAGCAGGCCAGGGCCCGGGGGCTACACCTTC
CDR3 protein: CASRPGPGGYTF

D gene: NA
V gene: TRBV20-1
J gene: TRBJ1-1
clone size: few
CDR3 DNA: TGCAGTGCTGTCCCAGGGAGAGGAATGAACACTGAAGCTTTCTTT
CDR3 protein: CSAVPGRGMNTEAFF

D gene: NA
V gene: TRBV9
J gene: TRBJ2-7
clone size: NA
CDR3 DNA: TGTGCCAGCAGCTCGCGGGCTGGGGACCTCCCCGAGCAGTACTTC
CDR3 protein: CASSSRAGDLPEQYF

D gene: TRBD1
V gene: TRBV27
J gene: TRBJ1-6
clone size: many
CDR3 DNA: TGTGCCAGCAGCTATTACCGACAGGGATCTCCCCTCCACTTT
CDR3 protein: CASSYYRQGSPLHF

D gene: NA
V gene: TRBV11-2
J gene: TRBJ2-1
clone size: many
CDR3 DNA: TGTGCCAGCAGCTTAGGCCGCCCCCCCGGACAGAGCGAGCAGTTCTTC
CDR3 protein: CASSLGRPPGQSEQFF

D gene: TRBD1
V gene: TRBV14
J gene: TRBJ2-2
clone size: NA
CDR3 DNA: TGTGCCAGCAGCTTGCGGCAGGGGGACCCCACCGGGGAGCTGTTTTTT
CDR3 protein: CASSLRQGDPTGELFF

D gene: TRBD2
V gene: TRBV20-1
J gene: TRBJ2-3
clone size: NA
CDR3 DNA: TGCAGTGCTAGAAGCAACTTAGGGACTAGCGGGACGGGGAGAGATACGCAGTATTTT
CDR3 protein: CSARSNLGTSGTGRDTQYF

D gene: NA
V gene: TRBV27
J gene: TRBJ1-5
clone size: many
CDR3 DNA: TGTGCCAGCAGTTTATTCAGGGGTGGGAATCAGCCCCAGCATTTT
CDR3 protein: CASSLFRGGNQPQHF

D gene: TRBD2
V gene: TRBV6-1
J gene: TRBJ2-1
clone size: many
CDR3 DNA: TGTGCCAGCAGTGACCCGGGACTAGCGGGAGTTGAGCAGTTCTTC
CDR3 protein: CASSDPGLAGVEQFF